In this sample, the clone carrying this T cell receptor (beta chain) turned up a few times. Its antigen is not known. These data originate in a study of CD8 T cells in ankylosing spondylitis. General study results and limits: Disease-associated clones were reportedly significantly overrepresented in matched ankylosing spondylitis synovial fluid. Previously reported in reactive arthritis synovial fluid and blood were some of the motif variants.

Germline CDR1 and CDR2: DFQATT and SNEGSKA (reference sequence). The CDR3 loop spans 13 amino acids. With 3 bases removed from V and 0 bases from J, the gap between germline ends came to 8 bases. TCRdb ran MiXCR on the 5' RACE reads and lists one entry per CDR3 protein. The sample lists 250,000 or so distinct CDR3 sequences, about 24% seen once, with over 0.55% in the top ten. The V and J genes are TRBV20-1 and TRBJ1-1; D remains unclear. This clonotype originated in a male donor with ankylosing spondylitis or in good health (not recorded which). Sample: blood, either unsorted or a sorted T cell fraction (not recorded which). CDR3 in amino acids: CSASGHLNTEAFF. The DNA for the CDR3 is TGCAGTGCTAGTGGGCACCTGAACACTGAAGCTTTCTTT.